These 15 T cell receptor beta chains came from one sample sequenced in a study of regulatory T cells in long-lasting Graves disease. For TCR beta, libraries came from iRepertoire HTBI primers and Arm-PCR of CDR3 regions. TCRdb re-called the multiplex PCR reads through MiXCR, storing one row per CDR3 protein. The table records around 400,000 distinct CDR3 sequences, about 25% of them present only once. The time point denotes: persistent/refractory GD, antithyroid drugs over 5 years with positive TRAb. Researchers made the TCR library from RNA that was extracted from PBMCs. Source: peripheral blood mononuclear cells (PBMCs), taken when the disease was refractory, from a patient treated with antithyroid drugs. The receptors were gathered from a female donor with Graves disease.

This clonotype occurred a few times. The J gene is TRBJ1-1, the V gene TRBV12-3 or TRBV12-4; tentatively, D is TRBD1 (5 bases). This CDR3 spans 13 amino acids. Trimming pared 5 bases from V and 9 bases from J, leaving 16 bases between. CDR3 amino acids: CASSPQVSMKAFF. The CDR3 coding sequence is TGTGCCAGCAGTCCACAGGTTTCCATGAAAGCTTTCTTT.

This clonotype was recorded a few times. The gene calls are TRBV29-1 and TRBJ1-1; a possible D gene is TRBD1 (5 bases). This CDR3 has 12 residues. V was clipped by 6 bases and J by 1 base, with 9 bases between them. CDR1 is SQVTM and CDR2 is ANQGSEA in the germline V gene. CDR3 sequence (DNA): TGCAGCGTACGACAGACGAACACTGAAGCTTTCTTT. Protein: CSVRQTNTEAFF.

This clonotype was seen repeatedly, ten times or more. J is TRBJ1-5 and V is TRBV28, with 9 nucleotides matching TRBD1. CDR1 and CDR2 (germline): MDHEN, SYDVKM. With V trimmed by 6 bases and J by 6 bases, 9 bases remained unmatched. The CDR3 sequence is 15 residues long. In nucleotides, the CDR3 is TGTGCCAGCAGACCCCGGGACAGGGCTAGTCAGCCCCAGCATTTT. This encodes CASRPRDRASQPQHF.

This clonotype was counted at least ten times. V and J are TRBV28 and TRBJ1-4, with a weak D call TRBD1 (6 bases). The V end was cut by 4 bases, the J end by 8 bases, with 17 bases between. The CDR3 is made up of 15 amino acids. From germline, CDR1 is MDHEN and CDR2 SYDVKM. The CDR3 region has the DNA TGTGCCAGCAGTTCCCCGGGCAGGGGAGTCGAAAAACTGTTTTTT. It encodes CASSSPGRGVEKLFF. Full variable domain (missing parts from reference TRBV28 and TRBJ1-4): DVKVTQSSRYLVKRTGEKVFLECVQDMDHENMFWYRQDPGLGLRLIYFSYDVKMKEKGDIPEGYSVSREKKERFSLILESASTNQTSMYLCASSSPGRGVEKLFFGSGTQLSVL.

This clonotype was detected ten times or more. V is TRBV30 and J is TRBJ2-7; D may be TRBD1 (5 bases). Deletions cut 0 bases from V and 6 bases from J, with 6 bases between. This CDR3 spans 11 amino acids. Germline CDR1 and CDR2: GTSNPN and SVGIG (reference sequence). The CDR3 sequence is CAWSVQGEQYF. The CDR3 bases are TGTGCCTGGAGTGTCCAGGGCGAGCAGTACTTC.

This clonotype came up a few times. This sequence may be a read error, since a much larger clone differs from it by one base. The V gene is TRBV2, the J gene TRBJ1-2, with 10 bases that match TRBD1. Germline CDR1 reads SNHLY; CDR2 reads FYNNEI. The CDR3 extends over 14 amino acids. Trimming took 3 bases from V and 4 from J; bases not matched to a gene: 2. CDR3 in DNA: TGTGCCAGCAGTGAGACAGGGGGCGGCTATGGCTACACCTTC. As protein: CASSETGGGYGYTF.

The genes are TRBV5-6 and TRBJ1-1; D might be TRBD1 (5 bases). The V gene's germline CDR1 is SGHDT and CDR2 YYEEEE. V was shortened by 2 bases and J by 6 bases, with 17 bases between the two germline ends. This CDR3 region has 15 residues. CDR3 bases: TGTGCCAGCAGCTTTGGCAGGGTAACTTTTTCTGAAGCTTTCTTT. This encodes CASSFGRVTFSEAFF.

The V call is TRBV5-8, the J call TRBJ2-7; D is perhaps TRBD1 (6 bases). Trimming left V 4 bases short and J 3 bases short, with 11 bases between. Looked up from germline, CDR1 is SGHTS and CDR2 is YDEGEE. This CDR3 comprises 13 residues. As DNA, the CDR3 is TGTGCCAGCAGCCTCCGGGACAACTACGAGCAGTACTTC. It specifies CASSLRDNYEQYF.

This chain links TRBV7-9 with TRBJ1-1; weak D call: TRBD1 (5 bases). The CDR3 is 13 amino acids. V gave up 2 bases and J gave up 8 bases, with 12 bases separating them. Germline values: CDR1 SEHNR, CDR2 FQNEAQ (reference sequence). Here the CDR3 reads CASSLMGGPEAFF. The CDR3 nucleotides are TGTGCCAGCAGCTTAATGGGGGGTCCAGAAGCTTTCTTT.

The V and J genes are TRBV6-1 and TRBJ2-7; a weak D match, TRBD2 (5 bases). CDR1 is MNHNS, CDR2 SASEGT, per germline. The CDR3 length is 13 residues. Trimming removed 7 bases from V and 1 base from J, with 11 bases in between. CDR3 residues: CASNTDLSYEQYF. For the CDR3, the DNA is TGTGCCAGCAATACGGACTTATCCTACGAGCAGTACTTC.

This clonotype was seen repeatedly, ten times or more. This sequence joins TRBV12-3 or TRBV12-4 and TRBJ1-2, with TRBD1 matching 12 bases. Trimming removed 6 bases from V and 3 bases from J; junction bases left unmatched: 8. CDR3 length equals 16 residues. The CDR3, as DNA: TGTGCCAGCAGAACGACCGGGACAGGGGGCCACTATGGCTACACCTTC. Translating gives CASRTTGTGGHYGYTF.

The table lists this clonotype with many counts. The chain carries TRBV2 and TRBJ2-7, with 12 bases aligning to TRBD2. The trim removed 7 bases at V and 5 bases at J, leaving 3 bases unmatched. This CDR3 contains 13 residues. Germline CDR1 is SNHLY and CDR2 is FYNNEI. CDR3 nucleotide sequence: TGTGCCAGCACTAGCGGGAGGGCCGACGAGCAGTACTTC. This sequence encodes CASTSGRADEQYF. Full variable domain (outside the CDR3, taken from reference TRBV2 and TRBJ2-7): EPEVTQTPSHQVTQMGQEVILRCVPISNHLYFYWYRQILGQKVEFLVSFYNNEISEKSEIFDDQFSVERPDGSNFTLKIRSTKLEDSAMYFCASTSGRADEQYFGPGTRLTVT.

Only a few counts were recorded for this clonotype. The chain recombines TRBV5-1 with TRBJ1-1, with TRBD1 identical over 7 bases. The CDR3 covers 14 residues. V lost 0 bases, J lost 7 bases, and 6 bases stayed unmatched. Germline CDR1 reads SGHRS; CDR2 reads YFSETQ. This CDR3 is CASSLGQGGNEAFF. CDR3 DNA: TGCGCCAGCAGCTTGGGACAGGGTGGTAATGAAGCTTTCTTT.

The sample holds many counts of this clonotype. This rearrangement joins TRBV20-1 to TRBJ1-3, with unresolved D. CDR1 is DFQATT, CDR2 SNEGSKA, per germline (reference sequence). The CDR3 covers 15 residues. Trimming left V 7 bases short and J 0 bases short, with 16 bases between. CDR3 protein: CSVLPGDRSGNTIYF. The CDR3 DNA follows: TGCAGTGTCCTCCCAGGTGACCGCTCTGGAAACACCATATATTTT.

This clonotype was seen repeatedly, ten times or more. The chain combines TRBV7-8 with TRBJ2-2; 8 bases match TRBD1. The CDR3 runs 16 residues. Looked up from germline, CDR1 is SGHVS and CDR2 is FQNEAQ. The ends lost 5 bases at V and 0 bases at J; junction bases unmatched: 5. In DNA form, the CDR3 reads TGTGCCAGCAGCGTCGGACAGGGCTCGAACACCGGGGAGCTGTTTTTT. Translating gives CASSVGQGSNTGELFF.